The 30 T cell receptor beta chains below come from one sample, sequenced in a study of cytomegalovirus exposure and HLA in healthy donors (dated by TCRdb to 2015 to 2018). The library was obtained by the immunoSEQ multiplex PCR assay. A mixture of 60 forward primers for TCR Vbeta segments and 13 reverse primers for TCR Jbeta segments was used in the multiplex PCR. TCRdb re-hosts the immuneACCESS table, in-frame sequences only. Its copies lack some clones; in the studies checked, an unresolved V gene accounts for under half of them, and the cause for the rest is not known. For this sample there are about 200,000 clones; approximately 80% appear just once. The top ten constitute around 1.7% of the sample. The material sequenced was PBMCs. These TCRs come from a man aged 50 to 60 in good health and CMV-seronegative.

In this sample, this clone turned up once. The rearrangement joins TRBV5-1 to TRBJ2-3, with 9 bases fitting TRBD2. The CDR3 is 13 residues long. Germline V gives CDR1 SGHRS, CDR2 YFSETQ. The ends lost 4 bases at V and 8 bases at J; junction bases unmatched: 5. The CDR3 nucleotides are TGCGCCAGCAGCCTAGCGGGATATAGTACGCAGTATTTT. The encoded protein is CASSLAGYSTQYF.

This clone has more than one count but fewer than ten. In DNA form, the CDR3 reads TGTGCCAGCAGTGAATGGGCGGGGAGGACTGAAGCTTTCTTT. Its protein is CASSEWAGRTEAFF. V gene TRBV6-1 combines with J gene TRBJ1-1; D not resolved. This CDR3 has 14 residues. V was pared by 2 bases and J by 5 bases, with 12 bases between. Germline V gives CDR1 MNHNS, CDR2 SASEGT.

Only one count was recorded for this clone. The rearrangement links TRBV6-5 to TRBJ1-6, with D maybe TRBD1 (6 bases). Per the germline V gene, CDR1 is MNHEY and CDR2 is SVGAGI. Trimming cost V 0 bases and J 9 bases, with 12 bases left between them. The CDR3 extends over 15 amino acids. The CDR3 reads CASSYSQGKGSPLHF. DNA for the CDR3: TGTGCCAGCAGTTACTCGCAGGGGAAAGGTTCACCCCTCCACTTT.

The chain has TRBV5-1 and TRBJ2-7, with unresolved D. Per germline, CDR1 SGHRS and CDR2 YFSETQ. Deletions cut 3 bases from V and 5 bases from J, with 15 bases between. The CDR3 is made up of 14 amino acids. The CDR3 sequence: CASSSAESIDEQYF. The DNA of the CDR3 is TGCGCCAGCAGCTCCGCGGAGAGTATCGACGAGCAGTACTTC.

CDR3 loop: CASSQIAGELDTQYF. Written as DNA, the CDR3 is TGCGCCAGCAGCCAAATAGCGGGAGAGTTAGATACGCAGTATTTT. V gene TRBV4-1 combines with J gene TRBJ2-3, with 9 bases matching TRBD2. The trim removed 2 bases at V and 5 bases at J, leaving 5 bases unmatched. CDR3 length: 15 residues. The germline CDR1 and CDR2 sequences are MGHRA and YSYEKL.

For this clone: Germline and junction disagree at one end, which may indicate a read error. The rearrangement links TRBV11-2 to TRBJ2-1, with 9 bases lining up with TRBD2. The germline CDR1 and CDR2 sequences are SGHAT and FQNNGV. The CDR3 has 12 residues. CDR3 amino acids: CASRPLAGDLVF. The CDR3 DNA reads as TGTGCCAGCAGGCCTTTAGCGGGAGATCTGGTCTTC.

V and J are TRBV27 and TRBJ2-3; 14 nucleotides line up with TRBD2. The junction had 2 bases not matched to a gene; V was cut back by 1 base and J by 5 bases. CDR1 is MNHEY and CDR2 is SMNVEV in the germline V gene (reference sequence). The CDR3 spans 16 residues. The CDR3 nucleotides read TGTGCCAGCAGTTTATTGGGGACTAGCGGGGGAGATACGCAGTATTTT. Protein sequence: CASSLLGTSGGDTQYF.

This chain joins TRBV6-4 and TRBJ2-1, with TRBD2 identical over 9 bases. The CDR3 contains 14 residues. Per the germline V gene, CDR1 is MRHNA and CDR2 is SNTAGT. With 0 bases clipped from V and 11 bases from J, the junction kept 5 bases outside the gene matches. CDR3 DNA: TGTGCCAGCAGTGACTCTTTTAGCGGGAGTAAGCAGTTCTTC. Translating it yields CASSDSFSGSKQFF.

This chain connects TRBV7-9 to TRBJ1-4; 7 bases line up with TRBD1. Trimming cost V 5 bases and J 10 bases; bases outside gene matches: 4. The CDR3 runs to 12 residues. Germline V gives CDR1 SEHNR, CDR2 FQNEAQ (reference sequence). CDR3 in DNA: TGTGCCAGCAGCCCCGGGACAGTAAAACTGTTTTTT. Translation gives CASSPGTVKLFF.

CDR3 in DNA: TGTGCCAGTAGCCTGAGGGGGCAGGATAGCAATCAGCCCCAGCATTTT. It specifies CASSLRGQDSNQPQHF. This chain links TRBV19 with TRBJ1-5; the match to TRBD1 covers 7 bases. The germline V gene has CDR1 LNHDA and CDR2 SQIVND (reference sequence). The ends lost 6 bases at V and 0 bases at J; junction bases unmatched: 8. The CDR3 has 16 residues.

The V gene is TRBV18, the J gene TRBJ1-1; maybe TRBD1 (5 bases). Germline lookup yields CDR1 KGHSH and CDR2 LQKENI. The CDR3 is 14 amino acids. Deletions cut 5 bases from V and 1 base from J, with 11 bases between. The CDR3 reads CASSKDTKNTEAFF. The CDR3 DNA reads TGTGCCAGCTCAAAGGACACCAAGAACACTGAAGCTTTCTTT. The full variable domain, its missing parts supplied by reference TRBV18 and TRBJ1-1, is NAGVMQNPRHLVRRRGQEARLRCSPMKGHSHVYWYRQLPEEGLKFMVYLQKENIIDESGMPKERFSAEFPKEGPSILRIQQVVRGDSAAYFCASSKDTKNTEAFFGQGTRLTVV.

This sequence joins TRBV7-3 and TRBJ2-7, with D possibly matching TRBD1 (5 bases). Germline CDR1 reads SGHTA; CDR2 reads FQGTGA. CDR3 length: 13 amino acids. V was shortened by 3 bases and J by 3 bases, with 9 bases between the two germline ends. Here the CDR3 DNA reads TGTGCCAGCAGCTTGGACATTGGCTACGAGCAGTACTTC. Amino acids: CASSLDIGYEQYF.

This rearrangement joins TRBV6-1 to TRBJ2-7; the match to TRBD2 covers 9 bases. Germline V gives CDR1 MNHNS, CDR2 SASEGT. The length of the CDR3 is 16 residues. The trim removed 4 bases at V and 6 bases at J, leaving 13 bases unmatched. The CDR3 DNA reads as TGTGCCAGCAGTGTAAGTAGCGGGAGTAAGGCCGGCGAGCAGTACTTC. Protein sequence: CASSVSSGSKAGEQYF.

This chain connects TRBV19 to TRBJ2-2, with TRBD1 as a possible D gene (5 bases). Germline V gene sequence: CDR1 LNHDA, CDR2 SQIVND (reference sequence). CDR3 size: 13 residues. Trimming cost V 6 bases and J 6 bases, with 11 bases left between them. The CDR3 coding sequence is TGTGCCAGTAGAGGGGAACTGGCCGGGGAGCTGTTTTTT. Amino acids: CASRGELAGELFF.

This chain links TRBV28 with TRBJ2-7; tentatively, D is TRBD1 (6 bases). Germline V gene data show CDR1 as MDHEN and CDR2 as SYDVKM. Trimming took 6 bases from V and 2 from J, leaving 17 bases between them. This CDR3 region has 15 residues. For the CDR3, the DNA is TGTGCCAGCAGCTCGTCCCAGGGGCCGGCCTACGAGCAGTACTTC. The encoded protein is CASSSSQGPAYEQYF.

The CDR3 sequence is CASPQGGEDPPTDTQYF. The CDR3, as DNA: TGTGCCAGCCCCCAAGGTGGGGAGGACCCACCCACAGATACGCAGTATTTT. The chain links TRBV9 to TRBJ2-3; perhaps TRBD2 as D (6 bases). Deletions cut 7 bases from V and 2 bases from J, with 23 bases between. In germline, CDR1 is SGDLS, CDR2 YYNGEE. The length of the CDR3 is 17 residues.

V is TRBV2 and J is TRBJ1-5; a weak D match, TRBD1 (6 bases). Trimming stripped 7 bases from V and 6 bases from J, with 13 bases between. Per the germline V gene, CDR1 is SNHLY and CDR2 is FYNNEI. The CDR3 sequence is 13 residues long. The CDR3 loop reads CASTPGEGQPQHF. The CDR3 DNA is TGTGCCAGCACCCCAGGGGAGGGTCAGCCCCAGCATTTT.

DNA for the CDR3: TGTGCCAGTAGGAAGCGGGAGGGCCTGGATACGCAGTATTTT. It specifies CASRKREGLDTQYF. The chain couples TRBV19 to TRBJ2-3; 10 bases fit TRBD2. Germline loops: CDR1 LNHDA, CDR2 SQIVND (reference sequence). Germline trimming cut 6 bases from V and 6 bases from J; bases unmatched to any gene: 6. The CDR3 is 14 amino acids. The full variable domain, its missing parts supplied by reference TRBV19 and TRBJ2-3, is DGGITQSPKYLFRKEGQNVTLSCEQNLNHDAMYWYRQDPGQGLRLIYYSQIVNDFQKGDIAEGYSVSREKKESFPLTVTSAQKNPTAFYLCASRKREGLDTQYFGPGTRLTVL.

The rearrangement uses TRBV7-3 and TRBJ2-3; 8 positions agree with TRBD1. Trimming removed 4 bases from V and 4 bases from J; junction bases left unmatched: 4. From germline, CDR1 is SGHTA and CDR2 FQGTGA. The CDR3 covers 14 residues. The CDR3, as DNA: TGTGCCAGCAGCTCCGGACAGGGCGCAGATACGCAGTATTTT. Its translation: CASSSGQGADTQYF. The full variable domain, its missing parts supplied by reference TRBV7-3 and TRBJ2-3, is GAGVSQTPSNKVTEKGKYVELRCDPISGHTALYWYRQSLGQGPEFLIYFQGTGAADDSGLPNDRFFAVRPEGSVSTLKIQRTERGDSAVYLCASSSGQGADTQYFGPGTRLTVL.

The chain employs TRBV6-5 and TRBJ2-7; TRBD1 aligns across 7 bases. The CDR3 has 13 amino acids. CDR1 is MNHEY and CDR2 is SVGAGI in the germline V gene. V shed 6 bases, J shed 6 bases, and the junction held 8 bases outside the gene matches. The CDR3 protein is CASSRDRDREQYF. CDR3 in DNA: TGTGCCAGCAGCCGCGACAGGGACCGCGAGCAGTACTTC.

CDR3 bases: TGTGCCATCAGTGAGACTAGCGGGAGTTACGAGCAGTACTTC. Protein: CAISETSGSYEQYF. This rearrangement joins TRBV10-3 to TRBJ2-7; TRBD2 matches at 11 bases. The J segment lost 4 bases and the V segment lost 2 bases, leaving 1 base of the junction unmatched. The CDR3 is 14 residues long. CDR1 is ENHRY, CDR2 SYGVKD, per germline.

The chain links TRBV5-4 to TRBJ2-1, with 8 positions matching TRBD2. The CDR3 has 16 amino acids. The germline gives CDR1 SGHNT, CDR2 YYREEE (reference sequence). The V segment lost 0 bases and the J segment 7 bases; nucleotides outside the gene matches: 9. The CDR3, as DNA: TGTGCCAGCAGCTTGGAAACAGCGGGAGCAGTGAATGAGCAGTTCTTC. Amino acid sequence: CASSLETAGAVNEQFF.

The J gene is TRBJ2-1, the V gene TRBV28, with 7 bases lining up with TRBD2. V was pared by 3 bases and J by 9 bases, with 8 bases of the junction left unmatched. This CDR3 is 14 amino acids long. Germline values: CDR1 MDHEN, CDR2 SYDVKM. Here the CDR3 DNA reads TGTGCCAGCAGTTTTTCCCCTACTAGCGTTGAGCAGTTCTTC. This codes for CASSFSPTSVEQFF. Variable domain in full (rest from reference TRBV28 and TRBJ2-1): DVKVTQSSRYLVKRTGEKVFLECVQDMDHENMFWYRQDPGLGLRLIYFSYDVKMKEKGDIPEGYSVSREKKERFSLILESASTNQTSMYLCASSFSPTSVEQFFGPGTRLTVL.

Here the CDR3 reads CASSLQRGRDEQYF. CDR3 DNA: TGTGCCAGCTCCTTACAGCGGGGTAGGGACGAGCAGTACTTC. The genes are TRBV18 and TRBJ2-7, with 7 bases lining up with TRBD2. The CDR3 contains 14 residues. Germline V gives CDR1 KGHSH, CDR2 LQKENI. V was pared by 6 bases and J by 5 bases, with 10 bases of the junction left unmatched.

V and J are TRBV5-6 and TRBJ1-5; D is possibly TRBD1 (6 bases). The V end was cut by 1 base, the J end by 5 bases, with 16 bases between. In germline, CDR1 is SGHDT, CDR2 YYEEEE. There are 16 residues in the CDR3. The CDR3 loop reads CASSLYLGAGHQPQHF. The CDR3, as DNA: TGTGCCAGCAGCTTGTATTTGGGGGCAGGTCATCAGCCCCAGCATTTT. Based on the CDR3 plus reference TRBV5-6 and TRBJ1-5, the full variable domain is DAGVTQSPTHLIKTRGQQVTLRCSPKSGHDTVSWYQQALGQGPQFIFQYYEEEERQRGNFPDRFSGHQFPNYSSELNVNALLLGDSALYLCASSLYLGAGHQPQHFGDGTRLSIL.

The rearrangement joins TRBV9 to TRBJ2-5, with a weak D call TRBD2 (6 bases). The CDR3 extends over 15 amino acids. V was trimmed by 0 bases and J by 5 bases, leaving 14 bases between them. Germline V gene lookup returns CDR1 SGDLS and CDR2 YYNGEE. The CDR3 spells CASSVGRGTRETQYF. CDR3 sequence (DNA): TGTGCCAGCAGCGTAGGGAGGGGAACCCGGGAGACCCAGTACTTC.

V usage is TRBV4-1 and J usage is TRBJ1-2; 10 nucleotides align to TRBD1. CDR1 is MGHRA, CDR2 YSYEKL, per germline. This CDR3 comprises 15 residues. Trimming cost V 5 bases and J 4 bases; bases outside gene matches: 7. CDR3 bases: TGCGCCAGCAGCACTTCCGGGACAGGGGCCTATGGCTACACCTTC. Translated, it gives CASSTSGTGAYGYTF.

The V and J genes are TRBV7-9 and TRBJ2-7; D not resolved. The CDR3 consists of 13 residues. Germline CDR1 is SEHNR and CDR2 is FQNEAQ (reference sequence). The V end lost 1 base, the J end lost 2 bases, and 6 bases lay between the germline ends. CDR3 sequence (DNA): TGTGCCAGCAGCTTAGACCCAGCCTACGAGCAGTACTTC. Its protein is CASSLDPAYEQYF.

The chain joins TRBV4-1 to TRBJ1-2; 7 bases fit TRBD1. The CDR3 consists of 16 residues. V shed 4 bases and J 6 bases; nucleotides not matched to a gene: 14. Germline V lookup: CDR1 MGHRA, CDR2 YSYEKL. The CDR3 nucleotides read TGCGCCAGCAGCCCCAACCCCCCCGGGACAGTTGATGGCTACACCTTC. It translates to CASSPNPPGTVDGYTF.

This clone appeared a few times. The gene calls are TRBV5-8 and TRBJ1-4, with D maybe TRBD1 (5 bases). Per the germline V gene, CDR1 is SGHTS and CDR2 is YDEGEE. Trimming pared 2 bases from V and 8 bases from J, leaving 13 bases between. This CDR3 region has 14 residues. This chain's CDR3 is CASSFREGWEKLFF. CDR3 bases: TGTGCCAGCAGCTTCAGGGAAGGGTGGGAAAAACTGTTTTTT.